Listed below are T cell receptor beta chains from one sample, sequenced in a study of shared clonotypes between healthy human individuals. Libraries were prepared by immunoSEQ multiplex PCR; TCRdb keeps only in-frame clonotypes and omits some of them. The sample contains about 2.3 million clones, about 90% of which appear only once. Specimen: naive CD4+ T cells from PBMCs. Receptors were obtained from a man younger than 35 in good health. Some clones in this sample may be carry-over from other donors' samples. Both conserved end residues are part of each CDR3. Each record gives: J gene, V gene, D gene, clone size, CDR3 protein, CDR3 DNA. The D gene is left open where the match is weak. Size is omitted from some rows. Given values are once, few, many or a class for expanded clones.

J gene: TRBJ2-1; V gene: TRBV6-5; D gene: .; clone size: .; CDR3 protein: CASSVIGDNEQFF; CDR3 DNA: TGTGCCAGCAGCGTGATAGGAGACAATGAGCAGTTCTTC
J gene: TRBJ2-7; V gene: TRBV28; D gene: TRBD1; clone size: .; CDR3 protein: CASRPGTGFDEQYF; CDR3 DNA: TGTGCCAGCAGACCGGGGACAGGTTTCGACGAGCAGTACTTC
J gene: TRBJ1-1; V gene: TRBV11-3; D gene: .; clone size: .; CDR3 protein: CASSLVSAWAGELGTEAFF; CDR3 DNA: TGTGCCAGCAGCTTAGTATCGGCGTGGGCAGGGGAGTTAGGCACTGAAGCTTTCTTT
J gene: TRBJ2-7; V gene: TRBV7-8; D gene: TRBD2; clone size: .; CDR3 protein: CASSSDLGTGGRYF; CDR3 DNA: TGTGCCAGCAGCTCCGACTTAGGGACGGGAGGACGGTACTTC
J gene: TRBJ2-1; V gene: TRBV6-6; D gene: .; clone size: .; CDR3 protein: CASILGPAYTYNEQFF; CDR3 DNA: TGTGCCAGCATTCTAGGCCCGGCGTATACCTACAATGAGCAGTTCTTC
J gene: TRBJ1-5; V gene: TRBV28; D gene: .; clone size: .; CDR3 protein: CATARGEPQHF; CDR3 DNA: TGTGCCACCGCGAGGGGGGAGCCCCAGCATTTT
J gene: TRBJ2-7; V gene: TRBV18; D gene: TRBD2; clone size: .; CDR3 protein: CASSPLTSGSYEQYF; CDR3 DNA: TGTGCCAGCTCTCCGCTGACTAGCGGGAGTTACGAGCAGTACTTC
J gene: TRBJ1-1; V gene: TRBV5-1; D gene: .; clone size: .; CDR3 protein: CASSVGPRDTEAFF; CDR3 DNA: TGCGCCAGCAGCGTGGGACCCAGGGACACTGAAGCTTTCTTT
J gene: TRBJ2-1; V gene: TRBV11-3; D gene: .; clone size: .; CDR3 protein: CASSLGASSNEQFF; CDR3 DNA: TGTGCCAGCAGCTTAGGGGCCTCTTCCAATGAGCAGTTCTTC
J gene: TRBJ2-5; V gene: TRBV11-2; D gene: .; clone size: .; CDR3 protein: CASSLESTQPQETQYF; CDR3 DNA: TGTGCCAGCAGCTTAGAGAGCACTCAGCCGCAAGAGACCCAGTACTTC
J gene: TRBJ1-5; V gene: TRBV28; D gene: .; clone size: few; CDR3 protein: CASRLPDGPQHF; CDR3 DNA: TGTGCCAGCAGACTCCCCGATGGGCCCCAGCATTTT
J gene: TRBJ2-7; V gene: TRBV4-2; D gene: .; clone size: .; CDR3 protein: CASSLPLGGPDEQYF; CDR3 DNA: TGTGCCAGCAGCCTCCCATTAGGGGGGCCGGACGAGCAGTACTTC
J gene: TRBJ1-2; V gene: TRBV7-7; D gene: .; clone size: few; CDR3 protein: CAHRQTNYGYTF; CDR3 DNA: TGTGCCCACCGTCAGACCAACTATGGCTACACCTTC
J gene: TRBJ1-2; V gene: TRBV5-1; D gene: TRBD1; clone size: .; CDR3 protein: CASSAGTATNYGYTF; CDR3 DNA: TGCGCCAGCAGCGCAGGGACAGCGACTAACTATGGCTACACCTTC
J gene: TRBJ2-1; V gene: TRBV9; D gene: .; clone size: .; CDR3 protein: CASSPLRGEQFF; CDR3 DNA: TGTGCCAGCAGCCCATTGCGGGGTGAGCAGTTCTTC
J gene: TRBJ2-2; V gene: TRBV7-2; D gene: .; clone size: .; CDR3 protein: CASSLLLDTGELFF; CDR3 DNA: TGTGCCAGCAGCTTACTCTTAGACACCGGGGAGCTGTTTTTT
J gene: TRBJ2-7; V gene: TRBV28; D gene: .; clone size: .; CDR3 protein: CASRGQVPYEQYF; CDR3 DNA: TGTGCCAGCCGAGGACAAGTTCCCTACGAGCAGTACTTC
J gene: TRBJ2-3; V gene: TRBV21-1; D gene: .; clone size: .; CDR3 protein: CASSIELGFTTDTQYF; CDR3 DNA: TGTGCCAGCAGCATCGAACTAGGATTTACCACAGATACGCAGTATTTT
J gene: TRBJ1-3; V gene: TRBV11-2; D gene: .; clone size: .; CDR3 protein: CASSLALSSGNTIYF; CDR3 DNA: TGTGCCAGCAGCTTAGCGCTGAGCTCTGGAAACACCATATATTTT
J gene: TRBJ1-1; V gene: TRBV18; D gene: TRBD1; clone size: few; CDR3 protein: CASSPGQGAYTEAFF; CDR3 DNA: TGTGCCAGCTCACCCGGACAGGGGGCGTATACTGAAGCTTTCTTT
J gene: TRBJ1-4; V gene: TRBV5-4; D gene: TRBD1; clone size: few; CDR3 protein: CASSSYRGNEKLFF; CDR3 DNA: TGTGCCAGCAGTTCATACAGGGGGAATGAAAAACTGTTTTTT
J gene: TRBJ2-7; V gene: TRBV6-1; D gene: TRBD2; clone size: .; CDR3 protein: CASSAMTSGAYEQYF; CDR3 DNA: TGTGCCAGCAGTGCCATGACTAGCGGGGCCTACGAGCAGTACTTC
J gene: TRBJ2-2; V gene: TRBV7-7; D gene: TRBD2; clone size: .; CDR3 protein: CASSTGTSVSGELFF; CDR3 DNA: TGTGCCAGCAGCACCGGGACTAGCGTATCCGGGGAGCTGTTTTTT
J gene: TRBJ2-7; V gene: TRBV7-9; D gene: .; clone size: .; CDR3 protein: CASSLIGFTVEQYF; CDR3 DNA: TGTGCCAGCAGCTTAATCGGTTTCACGGTCGAGCAGTACTTC
J gene: TRBJ2-2; V gene: TRBV30; D gene: TRBD1; clone size: .; CDR3 protein: CAWSGDRVTGELFF; CDR3 DNA: TGTGCCTGGAGTGGGGACAGGGTCACCGGGGAGCTGTTTTTT
J gene: TRBJ2-3; V gene: TRBV6-5; D gene: .; clone size: .; CDR3 protein: CASSYDGTSTDTQYF; CDR3 DNA: TGTGCCAGCAGTTACGACGGGACTAGCACAGATACGCAGTATTTT